Listed below are T cell receptor beta chains from one sample, sequenced in a study of metastatic and nonmetastatic thyroid tumors. TCRdb recomputed clones from the PCR reads via MiXCR. The table lists about 92,000 clones, under 15% of them singletons. Source material: blood. The receptor set was obtained from a female donor with papillary thyroid cancer or a benign thyroid nodule (not recorded which). Some clones in this sample may be carry-over from other donors' samples. Each CDR3 is given with its conserved first and last residue. A D gene is named only where the DNA matches it firmly. Some rows have no size entry. The others give once, few or many, or a class for an expanded clone.

V	size	J	D	CDR3	DNA
TRBV6-1	NA	TRBJ2-7	TRBD1	CASILDGTGTYEQYF	TGTGCCAGCATCCTTGACGGGACAGGGACATACGAGCAGTACTTC
TRBV27	medium-sized	TRBJ2-7	NA	CASSLMATPTKQYF	TGTGCCAGCAGTTTAATGGCAACCCCTACGAAGCAGTACTTC
TRBV19	many	TRBJ2-3	TRBD2	CASSPAGGGAADTQYF	TGTGCCAGTTCCCCAGCTGGGGGGGGAGCCGCAGATACGCAGTATTTT
TRBV5-5	many	TRBJ2-3	NA	CASSSADTQYF	TGTGCCAGCAGCAGTGCAGATACGCAGTATTTT
TRBV20-1	many	TRBJ1-4	NA	CSAPPGRGEKLFF	TGCAGTGCTCCCCCGGGGAGGGGTGAAAAACTGTTTTTT
TRBV9	many	TRBJ2-3	TRBD2	CASSVVSASGGFTDTQYF	TGTGCCAGCAGCGTAGTATCGGCTAGCGGGGGGTTCACAGATACGCAGTATTTT
TRBV5-1	many	TRBJ1-1	TRBD1	CASSFKTGGSEAFF	TGCGCCAGCAGCTTCAAAACAGGGGGCTCTGAAGCTTTCTTT
TRBV27	many	TRBJ1-2	TRBD1	CASSITGGWGYTF	TGTGCCAGCAGTATAACAGGGGGCTGGGGCTACACCTTC
TRBV7-9	many	TRBJ2-1	NA	CASSLIRRAYNEQFF	TGTGCCAGCAGCTTAATCCGGAGAGCCTACAATGAGCAGTTCTTC
TRBV10-2	many	TRBJ1-2	TRBD1	CASRPGQGATYYGYTF	TGCGCCAGCAGACCGGGACAGGGGGCAACCTACTATGGCTACACCTTC
TRBV10-3	many	TRBJ1-5	NA	CAVQVLSGQPQHF	TGTGCCGTTCAGGTTCTCTCGGGGCAGCCCCAGCATTTT
TRBV6-2/TRBV6-3	NA	TRBJ1-3	NA	CASSPDPARAGNTIYF	TGTGCCAGCAGTCCAGATCCCGCTCGAGCTGGAAACACCATATATTTT
TRBV11-2	many	TRBJ2-7	NA	CASSSFPRGLSYEQYF	TGTGCCAGCAGCTCGTTTCCGAGGGGTCTCTCCTACGAGCAGTACTTC
TRBV7-2	many	TRBJ1-6	NA	CASSLGPGLINSPLHF	TGTGCCAGCAGCTTAGGGCCGGGACTGATTAATTCACCCCTCCACTTT
TRBV7-2	few	TRBJ2-7	NA	CASSLSSSHEQYF	TGTGCCAGCAGCTTAAGCTCCTCCCACGAGCAGTACTTC
TRBV6-1	many	TRBJ1-5	NA	CASSPKGRGSNQPQHF	TGTGCCAGCAGCCCCAAGGGGAGAGGCAGCAATCAGCCCCAGCATTTT
TRBV13	many	TRBJ1-2	TRBD1	CASSLGDRASGYTF	TGTGCCAGCAGCTTAGGCGACAGGGCATCAGGCTACACCTTC
TRBV28	many	TRBJ1-4	NA	CASSWQGKEEKLFF	TGTGCCAGCAGTTGGCAGGGAAAGGAAGAAAAACTGTTTTTT
TRBV9	many	TRBJ2-7	NA	CASSVGPRSEQYF	TGTGCCAGCAGCGTAGGCCCCCGGTCGGAGCAGTACTTC
TRBV7-2	many	TRBJ2-7	TRBD2	CASSPIAGDFYEQYF	TGTGCCAGCAGCCCGATAGCGGGGGATTTCTACGAGCAGTACTTC
TRBV27	many	TRBJ2-7	TRBD1	CASTPARGRYEQYF	TGTGCCAGCACCCCCGCGAGGGGGCGGTACGAGCAGTACTTC
TRBV3-1	many	TRBJ1-1	NA	CASSQELDLRASEAFF	TGTGCCAGCAGCCAAGAACTGGACCTGAGGGCCAGTGAAGCTTTCTTT
TRBV7-8	NA	TRBJ2-7	TRBD1	CASSLVTGGSVFSYEQYF	TGTGCCAGCAGCTTAGTCACAGGGGGCTCTGTCTTTTCCTACGAGCAGTACTTC
TRBV28	many	TRBJ2-1	NA	CASSLGGDEQFF	TGTGCCAGCAGCCTAGGAGGCGATGAGCAGTTCTTC
TRBV19	NA	TRBJ2-5	NA	CAISMTGRVRRQETQYF	TGTGCCATTAGTATGACGGGACGGGTGAGGCGCCAAGAGACCCAGTACTTC
TRBV7-3	many	TRBJ2-5	TRBD2	CASSSDWTSGAMYF	TGTGCCAGCAGCTCGGACTGGACTAGCGGGGCCATGTACTTC
TRBV15	many	TRBJ2-7	NA	CATSRDSARGYEQYF	TGTGCCACCAGCAGGGACAGTGCCAGAGGGTACGAGCAGTACTTC
TRBV10-3	NA	TRBJ2-5	TRBD2	CASGGDLETQYF	TGTGCCTCCGGGGGGGACTTAGAGACCCAGTACTTC
TRBV6-2/TRBV6-3	many	TRBJ2-1	NA	CASSYPGNEQFF	TGTGCCAGCAGTTACCCGGGCAATGAGCAGTTCTTC
TRBV28	few	TRBJ2-7	NA	CASSLWAGEAYEQYF	TGTGCCAGCAGTTTATGGGCAGGGGAGGCATACGAGCAGTACTTC
TRBV28	many	TRBJ2-7	NA	CASSPADPMSYEQYF	TGTGCCAGCAGTCCTGCCGACCCAATGAGCTACGAGCAGTACTTC
TRBV11-2	many	TRBJ2-7	TRBD2	CASSLGVAGGYEQYF	TGTGCCAGCAGCTTAGGAGTAGCGGGGGGATACGAGCAGTACTTC
TRBV5-5	many	TRBJ1-6	NA	CASSMQGGQDSPLHF	TGTGCCAGCAGCATGCAAGGGGGACAAGATTCACCCCTCCACTTT
TRBV28	many	TRBJ1-4	TRBD1	CASSSYRGEKLFF	TGTGCCAGCAGTTCCTACAGGGGGGAAAAACTGTTTTTT
TRBV4-1	many	TRBJ1-1	NA	CAGSQESGNPGGNTEAFF	TGCGCCGGCAGCCAAGAAAGCGGAAACCCCGGCGGGAACACTGAAGCTTTCTTT
TRBV9	many	TRBJ2-7	TRBD2	CASSPRRGSRFSYEQYF	TGTGCCAGCAGCCCCCGGCGGGGGTCCCGATTCTCCTACGAGCAGTACTTC
TRBV20-1	many	TRBJ1-1	NA	CSARDMAGAPTEAFF	TGCAGTGCTAGAGATATGGCGGGGGCGCCAACTGAAGCTTTCTTT
TRBV11-2	NA	TRBJ1-1	NA	CASSTISGTMNTEAFF	TGTGCCAGCAGCACGATCTCCGGGACAATGAACACTGAAGCTTTCTTT
TRBV12-3/TRBV12-4	many	TRBJ2-1	NA	CASSFGWPVDEQFF	TGTGCCAGCAGTTTTGGCTGGCCGGTTGATGAGCAGTTCTTC
TRBV5-5	many	TRBJ1-3	NA	CASSREALSGNTIYF	TGTGCCAGCAGCCGGGAGGCCCTCTCTGGAAACACCATATATTTT
TRBV20-1	many	TRBJ2-5	TRBD1	CSATDRGETQYF	TGCAGTGCCACCGACAGGGGAGAGACCCAGTACTTC
TRBV5-1	NA	TRBJ1-2	TRBD1	CASSIRQGPHGYTF	TGCGCAAGTAGCATACGACAGGGCCCCCATGGCTACACCTTC
TRBV28	many	TRBJ1-3	NA	CASRSGGSGNTIYF	TGTGCCAGCAGATCCGGGGGCTCTGGAAACACCATATATTTT